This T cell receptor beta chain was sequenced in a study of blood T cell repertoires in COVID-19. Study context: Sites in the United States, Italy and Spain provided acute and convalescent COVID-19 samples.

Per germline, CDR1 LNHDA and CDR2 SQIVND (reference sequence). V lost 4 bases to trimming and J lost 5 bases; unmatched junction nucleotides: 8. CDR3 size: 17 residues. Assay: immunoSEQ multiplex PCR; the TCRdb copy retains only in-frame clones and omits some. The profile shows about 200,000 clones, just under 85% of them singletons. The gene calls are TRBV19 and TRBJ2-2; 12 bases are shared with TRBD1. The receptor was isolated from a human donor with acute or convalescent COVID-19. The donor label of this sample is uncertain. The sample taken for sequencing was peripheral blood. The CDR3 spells CASSSQGTGGGTGELFF. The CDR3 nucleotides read TGTGCCAGTAGTAGTCAGGGGACAGGGGGCGGAACCGGGGAGCTGTTTTTT.